This TCR beta chain appears in the sequencing data of a study of CD8 T cells in ankylosing spondylitis (dated by TCRdb to between 2016 and 2019). Describing the broader study: To find TCR variants linked to disease, the study profiled T cell receptor beta repertoires in ankylosing spondylitis patients and healthy donors. The whole study cohort included under 140 healthy donors and 25 or so ankylosing spondylitis patients. Samples of peripheral blood were taken, and for ankylosing spondylitis patients, synovial fluid was collected as well.

Sequencer: Illumina HiSeq 2500. TCR beta libraries were prepared by quantitative 5'-RACE with molecular barcodes. Per the authors' processing: To identify disease-linked TCR variants, a new computational method was used, one built on a probabilistic model of VDJ rearrangement. TCRdb reprocessing: public reads trimmed at Q25 with fastp, clones called with MiXCR, in-frame beta chains kept. For every CDR3 protein sequence, its rows merge into one entry that carries the most common genes and DNA. TCRdb's processing, not the authors' own work, is the source of the V and J calls. Present in this sample are some 200,000 distinct CDR3 sequences, 15% to 20% of which were seen just once. The top ten clonotypes cover roughly 4.5% of the sample. Trimming leaves V shorter by 6 bases and J shorter by 8 bases, with the junction holding 13 bases beyond the gene matches. From the cysteine through the phenylalanine, the CDR3 covers 15 amino acids. CDR3 DNA only is kept here, 45 bases in frame from base 1. From a lookup of the germline V gene (reference sequence), CDR1 and CDR2 are DFQATT and SNEGSKA.

Results and caveats for the whole study, not just this receptor: A CD8+ phenotype was shown by the disease-linked clones, which were found at relatively low frequencies in peripheral blood. Some motif variants were previously reported in synovial fluid and blood of reactive arthritis patients, suggesting common disease-initiation mechanisms. Significant enrichment of the disease-linked clones was reported in matched synovial fluid samples from ankylosing spondylitis patients. Blood from ankylosing spondylitis patients appeared to be characterized by a TCR beta motif composed of eight or nine highly homologous amino acid variants.

Points on this clonotype: This receptor's antigen is unknown. No much larger clonotype is one base removed from it; base qualities were not supplied.

The TCR originated in a male donor between 5 and 29 years old with ankylosing spondylitis or in good health (not recorded which). Donor details come from another sample of the same person, matched by shared clones. The V and J genes are TRBV20-1 and TRBJ2-1; TRBD2 aligns with 10 central bases. The sample taken for sequencing was blood, either unsorted or a sorted T cell fraction (not recorded which). The nucleotide sequence is TGCAGTGCCCCGCCCCGGACTAGCGGAATGGATGAGCAGTTCTTC. Its protein product is CSAPPRTSGMDEQFF.